Presented here are 5 T cell receptor beta chains from one specimen sequenced in a study of regulatory T cells in long-lasting Graves disease (dated by TCRdb to about 2021). Receptor amplification or capture employed multiplex PCR. Data came from an Illumina HiSeq 4000. iRepertoire HTBI primers and Arm-PCR amplification of CDR3 regions were used to construct TCR beta libraries. TCRdb trimmed public reads at Q25 via fastp, called clones via MiXCR and kept in-frame beta chains. Every CDR3 protein is listed once, alongside the most common genes and DNA of its rows. Counted in this sample were some 560,000 distinct CDR3 sequences; about 16% of them appeared once. Of the sample, 20% to 25% is held by the ten largest clones. The sample's time point label, decoded: newly diagnosed GD, antithyroid drugs for less than 3 months. RNA was extracted from PBMCs in TRIzol for both TCR sequencing and RNA sequencing.

These same data were also listed under a study on T cells in Graves' hyperthyroidism and ophthalmopathy.

The sequencing here drew on peripheral blood mononuclear cells (PBMCs), taken at new diagnosis, from a patient treated with antithyroid drugs. The receptors were sampled from a woman aged 40-60 years with Graves disease. Donor details come from another sample of the same person, matched by shared clones.

V gene TRBV20-1 combines with J gene TRBJ2-1; 7 bases are a match to TRBD2. V lost 0 bases and J lost 4; bases outside the gene matches: 6. The length of the CDR3 is 15 residues. Germline V gene sequence: CDR1 DFQATT, CDR2 SNEGSKA (reference sequence). This CDR3 reads CSARDSASGYNEQFF. The CDR3 DNA reads TGCAGTGCTAGAGATTCGGCTAGCGGTTACAATGAGCAGTTCTTC.

This clonotype was seen more than once but under ten times. This rearrangement joins TRBV9 to TRBJ1-1; D gene unclear. The CDR3 is made up of 14 amino acids. Germline-derived CDR1 and CDR2 are SGDLS and YYNGEE. V was clipped by 0 bases and J by 11 bases, with 17 bases between them. CDR3: CASSVGEAQRSAFF. The CDR3 DNA reads TGTGCCAGCAGCGTAGGCGAAGCACAGCGGTCCGCTTTCTTT.

This clonotype was observed a few times. The genes are TRBV9 and TRBJ2-3; tentative D call: TRBD2 (6 bases). The CDR3 length is 17 residues. CDR1 is SGDLS, CDR2 YYNGEE, per germline. V was trimmed by 3 bases and J by 2 bases, leaving 19 bases between them. The CDR3 here is CASSASMGLSPTDTQYF. In DNA form, the CDR3 reads TGTGCCAGCAGCGCCTCAATGGGACTTTCTCCCACAGATACGCAGTATTTT.

This clonotype has only a few counts. The chain recombines TRBV29-1 with TRBJ2-5; the D is unclear. CDR1 SQVTM and CDR2 ANQGSEA come from the germline V gene. CDR3 length: 14 residues. Trimming cost V 2 bases and J 1 base, with 11 bases left between them. The CDR3: CSVEPTEIQETQYF. CDR3 coding DNA: TGCAGCGTTGAACCTACAGAGATCCAAGAGACCCAGTACTTC.

A single count supports this clonotype. One end of the junction fails to match germline, which may point to a read error. The rearrangement joins TRBV5-5 to TRBJ1-5; D perhaps matches TRBD1 (6 bases). The germline V gene has CDR1 SGHKS and CDR2 YYEKEE (reference sequence). This CDR3 comprises 14 residues. The CDR3 sequence is CASGDQTGNPPQHF. In DNA, the CDR3 is TGTGCCAGCGGTGATCAGACAGGCAATCCGCCCCAGCATTTT.